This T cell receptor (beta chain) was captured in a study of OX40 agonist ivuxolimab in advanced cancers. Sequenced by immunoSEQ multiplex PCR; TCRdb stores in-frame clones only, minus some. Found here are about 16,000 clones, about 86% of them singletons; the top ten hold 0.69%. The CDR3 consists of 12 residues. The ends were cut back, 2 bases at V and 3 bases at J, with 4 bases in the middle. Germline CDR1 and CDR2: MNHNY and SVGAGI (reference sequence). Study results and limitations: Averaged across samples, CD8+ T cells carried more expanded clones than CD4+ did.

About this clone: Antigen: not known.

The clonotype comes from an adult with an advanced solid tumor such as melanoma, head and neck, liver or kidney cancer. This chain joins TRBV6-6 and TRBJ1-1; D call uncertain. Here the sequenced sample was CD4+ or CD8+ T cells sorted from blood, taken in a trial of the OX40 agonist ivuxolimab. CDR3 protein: CASSYRYTEAFF. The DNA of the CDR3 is TGTGCCAGCAGTTACAGGTACACTGAAGCTTTCTTT.